The 23 T cell receptor beta chains reported below all come from one sample, sequenced in a study of vaccination and CD4 T cells after COVID-19. Time point noted: late sampling 161 to 241 days after vaccination in three convalescent patients. Stated treatment: approximately nine-day PBMC culture with coronavirus spike peptide pools or control peptides (ViraFEST assay). For these TCRs, the target antigens are not known. An Oncomine TCR Beta short-read assay was used to sequence the DNA from cultured CD4+ T cells. A single record per CDR3 protein comes from TCRdb applying MiXCR to the PCR reads. The sample has tens of thousands of distinct CDR3 sequences; about 40% are singletons. The source material was CD4+ T cells from blood, cultured in vitro, sampled about 7 months after SARS-CoV-2 vaccination. The source is a human donor who had recovered from COVID-19.

This clonotype appeared once. The chain couples TRBV15 to TRBJ2-7; 11 bases agree with TRBD1. V was clipped by 0 bases and J by 3 bases; unmatched bases: 4. The germline V gene has CDR1 LNHNV and CDR2 YYDKDF (reference sequence). The CDR3 is 16 amino acids. This CDR3 is CATSREGGTGGYEQYF. Here the CDR3 DNA reads TGTGCCACCAGCAGAGAGGGAGGGACAGGGGGCTACGAGCAGTACTTC.

The chain is built from TRBV7-3 and TRBJ2-5; D possibly uses TRBD1 or TRBD2 (5 bases each). Trimming pared 5 bases from V and 6 bases from J, leaving 16 bases between. This CDR3 has 14 residues. Germline lookup yields CDR1 SGHTA and CDR2 FQGTGA. This chain's CDR3 is CASSAGTEPKTQYF. CDR3 coding DNA: TGTGCCAGCAGCGCCGGGACGGAACCCAAGACCCAGTACTTC.

The CDR3 sequence: CASSLAGGDTGELFF. The CDR3 DNA reads as TGTGCCAGCAGCTTAGCGGGAGGTGACACCGGGGAGCTGTTTTTT. V gene TRBV7-2 combines with J gene TRBJ2-2, with D possibly matching TRBD2 (6 bases). Germline lookup yields CDR1 SGHTA and CDR2 FQGNSA. The CDR3 has 15 amino acids. The V end lost 0 bases, the J end lost 3 bases, and 8 bases lay between the germline ends. Looking up the rest from reference TRBV7-2 and TRBJ2-2 gives the full variable domain: GAGVSQSPSNKVTEKGKDVELRCDPISGHTALYWYRQSLGQGLEFLIYFQGNSAPDKSGLPSDRFSAERTGGSVSTLTIQRTQQEDSAVYLCASSLAGGDTGELFFGEGSRLTVL.

The rearrangement uses TRBV20-1 and TRBJ2-3, with 9 bases matching TRBD2. Unmatched junction bases numbered 7, after V lost 6 bases and J lost 0 bases. The CDR3 has 15 amino acids. From germline, CDR1 is DFQATT and CDR2 SNEGSKA (reference sequence). The CDR3 here is CSALDSGGSTDTQYF. CDR3 DNA: TGCAGTGCCCTCGATAGCGGGGGTAGCACAGATACGCAGTATTTT.

The rearrangement joins TRBV7-2 to TRBJ2-1; a possible D gene is TRBD2 (6 bases). Trimming removed 1 base from V and 5 bases from J, with 12 bases in between. Germline CDR1 is SGHTA and CDR2 is FQGNSA. CDR3 size: 15 residues. The CDR3 loop reads CASSLVAGLHNEQFF. The CDR3 DNA sequence: TGTGCCAGCAGCTTAGTGGCGGGATTGCACAATGAGCAGTTCTTC.

This clonotype turned up a few times. This chain joins TRBV15 and TRBJ2-7; D might be TRBD1 or TRBD2, each matching 5 bases. Trimming removed 5 bases from V and 6 bases from J, with 20 bases in between. This CDR3 spans 15 amino acids. CDR1 and CDR2 (germline): LNHNV, YYDKDF (reference sequence). The CDR3 nucleotides are TGTGCCACCAGCGGGGCCCCGCGGGTGAAGGGCGAGCAGTACTTC. It translates to CATSGAPRVKGEQYF.

V usage is TRBV7-2 and J usage is TRBJ2-5, with 7 bases matching TRBD2. V lost 5 bases to trimming and J lost 4 bases; unmatched junction nucleotides: 4. The CDR3 is 13 residues long. In germline, CDR1 is SGHTA, CDR2 FQGNSA. CDR3 bases: TGTGCCAGCAGCCGACGGGGGGTAGAGACCCAGTACTTC. Amino acids: CASSRRGVETQYF.

This clonotype came up a few times. This CDR3 reads CASSVHRDSFRETQYF. The CDR3 DNA follows: TGTGCCAGCAGCGTGCACCGGGACTCCTTCCGAGAGACCCAGTACTTC. The genes are TRBV7-9 and TRBJ2-5; the D gene is possibly TRBD2 (6 bases). From germline, CDR1 is SEHNR and CDR2 FQNEAQ (reference sequence). The germline V and J ends were trimmed by 5 bases and 4 bases, with 20 bases remaining between them. The CDR3 totals 16 residues.

This clonotype was seen a few times. The chain is built from TRBV7-9 and TRBJ1-1, with D unclear. There are 13 residues in the CDR3. Germline V gives CDR1 SEHNR, CDR2 FQNEAQ (reference sequence). V gave up 5 bases and J gave up 11 bases, with 18 bases separating them. The CDR3 nucleotides read TGTGCCAGCAGCCCCTCCCTAGGGTACTCTGCTTTCTTT. This codes for CASSPSLGYSAFF.

This clonotype was found a few times. The rearrangement links TRBV28 to TRBJ2-1; D possibly corresponds to TRBD2 (5 bases). The CDR3 extends over 15 amino acids. Between the trimmed V and J ends, which lost 6 bases and 0 bases, there was a span of 12 bases. In germline, CDR1 is MDHEN, CDR2 SYDVKM. The CDR3 here is CASSLPGSSYNEQFF. As DNA, the CDR3 is TGTGCCAGCAGCCTTCCGGGGAGCTCCTACAATGAGCAGTTCTTC.

A few counts support this clonotype. The chain carries TRBV7-9 and TRBJ2-5; 7 positions agree with TRBD1. V lost 7 bases to trimming and J lost 4 bases; unmatched junction nucleotides: 15. The V gene's germline CDR1 is SEHNR and CDR2 FQNEAQ (reference sequence). The CDR3 extends over 16 amino acids. CDR3: CASTQGVGRGRETQYF. CDR3 nucleotides: TGTGCCAGCACCCAGGGCGTTGGTAGGGGGCGAGAGACCCAGTACTTC. Full variable domain (outside the CDR3, taken from reference TRBV7-9 and TRBJ2-5): DTGVSQNPRHKITKRGQNVTFRCDPISEHNRLYWYRQTLGQGPEFLTYFQNEAQLEKSRLLSDRFSAERPKGSFSTLEIQRTEQGDSAMYLCASTQGVGRGRETQYFGPGTRLLVL.

This clonotype was counted a few times. The chain is built from TRBV7-8 and TRBJ2-7; D remains unclear. This CDR3 has 13 residues. Germline V gives CDR1 SGHVS, CDR2 FQNEAQ. V lost 4 bases, J lost 3 bases, and 10 bases lay in between. DNA of the CDR3: TGTGCCAGCAGCTCCTCCTGGGGCTACGAGCAGTACTTC. Amino acid sequence: CASSSSWGYEQYF.

This clonotype has a handful of counts. The genes are TRBV10-3 and TRBJ2-5; 15 bases agree with TRBD2. The CDR3 length is 16 residues. The V gene's germline CDR1 is ENHRY and CDR2 SYGVKD. Germline trimming cut 9 bases from V and 1 base from J; bases unmatched to any gene: 6. In nucleotides, the CDR3 is TGTGCCATGGGGGAGGGACTAGCGGGAGGCCAAGAGACCCAGTACTTC. Translated, it gives CAMGEGLAGGQETQYF.

V gene TRBV24-1 combines with J gene TRBJ2-7; D remains unclear. Germline values: CDR1 KGHDR, CDR2 SFDVKD. V was pared by 6 bases and J by 4 bases, with 15 bases between. The CDR3 covers 14 residues. The CDR3 loop reads CATSSHTAPYEQYF. The CDR3 region has the DNA TGTGCCACCAGTAGCCATACGGCCCCGTACGAGCAGTACTTC.

The chain couples TRBV5-6 to TRBJ1-1; D might be TRBD1 (6 bases). CDR1 and CDR2 from the germline V gene are SGHDT and YYEEEE. The germline V and J ends were trimmed by 0 bases and 5 bases, with 11 bases remaining between them. This CDR3 has 14 amino acids. CDR3 bases: TGTGCCAGCAGCTTGGCGGGCCAGGGGACTGAAGCTTTCTTT. Amino acid sequence: CASSLAGQGTEAFF.

In its sample, this clonotype was seen a few times. The J gene is TRBJ2-3, the V gene TRBV6-2 or TRBV6-3; D gene uncertain. The CDR3 runs to 13 residues. V lost 2 bases to trimming and J lost 6 bases, with 9 bases between them. Looked up from germline, CDR1 is MNHEY and CDR2 is SVGEGT. The CDR3 DNA sequence: TGTGCCAGCAGTTACGTTCCGGGCGATACGCAGTATTTT. It encodes CASSYVPGDTQYF.

This rearrangement joins TRBV20-1 to TRBJ1-1, with 7 nucleotides matching TRBD1. The CDR3 consists of 15 residues. The germline CDR1 and CDR2 sequences are DFQATT and SNEGSKA (reference sequence). The V gene end was trimmed by 0 bases and the J gene end by 4 bases; junction bases not matched to a gene: 8. CDR3: CSARDRTRGGTEAFF. CDR3 in DNA: TGCAGTGCTAGAGATAGGACCAGGGGGGGCACTGAAGCTTTCTTT.

This sequence joins TRBV11-3 and TRBJ2-3; the D gene could be TRBD1 or TRBD2 (5 bases each). Trimming shortened V by 5 bases and J by 2 bases, and 11 bases separated the two germline ends. Germline-derived CDR1 and CDR2 are SGHNT and YENEEA. The CDR3 covers 14 residues. In DNA form, the CDR3 reads TGTGCCAGCAGCCTGGGACGGACCACAGATACGCAGTATTTT. This encodes CASSLGRTTDTQYF.

In its sample, this clonotype was seen a few times. The CDR3 nucleotides read TGTGCCAGCAGACCCGGGACTAGCGGGAGTAGGCAAGAGACCCAGTACTTC. It specifies CASRPGTSGSRQETQYF. The genes are TRBV6-1 and TRBJ2-5; 14 bases are shared with TRBD2. CDR3 length equals 17 residues. Trimming cost V 6 bases and J 2 bases; bases outside gene matches: 8. CDR1 and CDR2 (germline): MNHNS, SASEGT.

V gene TRBV6-1 combines with J gene TRBJ2-7, with D possibly TRBD1 on 6 matching bases. CDR1 and CDR2 from the germline V gene are MNHNS and SASEGT. There are 13 residues in the CDR3. Between the trimmed V and J ends, which lost 2 bases and 3 bases, there was a span of 8 bases. CDR3 in DNA: TGTGCCAGCAGTGAATCAGGGGTCTACGAGCAGTACTTC. It yields the protein CASSESGVYEQYF.

This clonotype showed up just a few times. V and J are TRBV6-1 and TRBJ2-7; 11 bases agree with TRBD1. Germline trimming cut 5 bases from V and 5 bases from J; bases unmatched to any gene: 5. Germline V gene sequence: CDR1 MNHNS, CDR2 SASEGT. The CDR3 runs to 14 residues. Here the CDR3 DNA reads TGTGCCAGCAGTAAGGGACAGGGGGTCAACGAGCAGTACTTC. It yields the protein CASSKGQGVNEQYF.

In its sample, this clonotype was seen a few times. J is TRBJ2-7 and V is TRBV6-2 or TRBV6-3; the match to TRBD1 covers 9 bases. The CDR3 is 14 amino acids. Germline V gene lookup returns CDR1 MNHEY and CDR2 SVGEGT. Trimming cost V 10 bases and J 2 bases; bases outside gene matches: 9. The CDR3 nucleotides are TGTGCCATCAGGACCGGGACAGGGCCCTACGAGCAGTACTTC. This sequence encodes CAIRTGTGPYEQYF.

The chain links TRBV28 to TRBJ2-7, with 8 nucleotides matching TRBD2. The germline V gene encodes CDR1 MDHEN and CDR2 SYDVKM. There are 13 residues in the CDR3. The J segment lost 7 bases and the V segment lost 10 bases, leaving 12 bases of the junction unmatched. The CDR3 is CAISSAGVSEQYF. CDR3 sequence (DNA): TGTGCCATCTCGTCAGCGGGAGTATCTGAGCAGTACTTC.